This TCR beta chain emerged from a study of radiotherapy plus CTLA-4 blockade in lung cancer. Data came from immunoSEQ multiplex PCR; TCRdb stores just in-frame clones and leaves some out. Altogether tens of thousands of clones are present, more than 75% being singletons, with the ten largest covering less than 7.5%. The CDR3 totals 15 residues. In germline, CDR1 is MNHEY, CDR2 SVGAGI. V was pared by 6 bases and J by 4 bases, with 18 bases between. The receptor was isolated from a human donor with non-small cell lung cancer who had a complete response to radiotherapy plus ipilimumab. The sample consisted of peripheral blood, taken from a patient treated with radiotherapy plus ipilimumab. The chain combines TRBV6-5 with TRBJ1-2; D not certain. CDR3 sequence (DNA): TGTGCCAGCAGACTAACAGCCTACACCACCTATGGCTACACCTTC. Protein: CASRLTAYTTYGYTF.